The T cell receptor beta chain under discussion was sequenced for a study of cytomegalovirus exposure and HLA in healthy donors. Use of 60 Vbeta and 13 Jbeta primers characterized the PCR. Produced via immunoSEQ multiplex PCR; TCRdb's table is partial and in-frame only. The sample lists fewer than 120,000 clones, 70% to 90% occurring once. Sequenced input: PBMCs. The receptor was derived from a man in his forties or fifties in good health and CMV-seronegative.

CDR3 amino acids: CASSTSQGAGEGYTF. The CDR3 region has the DNA TGTGCCAGCAGCACCTCACAGGGCGCCGGGGAGGGCTACACCTTC. The J gene is TRBJ1-2, the V gene TRBV7-9; possible D gene TRBD1, 6 bases. Germline V gene lookup returns CDR1 SEHNR and CDR2 FQNEAQ (reference sequence). The CDR3 spans 15 residues. V lost 5 bases and J 8 bases, leaving 21 bases between the germline ends.